This T cell receptor beta chain stems from a study of T-cell memory formation after mild COVID-19. The germline V gene encodes CDR1 LGHDT and CDR2 YNNKEL (reference sequence). There are 11 residues in the CDR3. The V gene lost 0 bases and the J gene lost 8 bases, with 5 bases spanning the gap. There are a few counts of this clonotype. TCRdb ran MiXCR on the 5' RACE reads and lists one entry per CDR3 protein. This table holds approximately 300,000 distinct CDR3 sequences, 15% to 20% found once. The material sequenced was PBMCs or a T cell subset sorted from them (not recorded which). The V gene is TRBV3-1, the J gene TRBJ2-7; D gene uncertain. The source of this sequence is a man between 18 and 35 years old who had mild COVID-19 (a few samples of this study predate the infection). Cell type and time point are not known. CDR3 sequence (DNA): TGTGCCAGCAGCCAAGAAGGACAGCAGTACGTC. This codes for CASSQEGQQYV.